Listed below are T cell receptor beta chains from one sample, sequenced in a study of blood T cell repertoires in COVID-19. Data came from immunoSEQ multiplex PCR; TCRdb stores just in-frame clones and leaves some out. Of 130,000 or so clones in the sample, around 83% were seen once. Sequencing used peripheral blood. These receptors were taken from an older man with active or convalescent COVID-19. CDR3s include the opening cysteine and the closing phenylalanine or tryptophan. The order of the fields is D gene, clone size, V gene, J gene, CDR3 protein, CDR3 DNA. A D gene is named only where the DNA matches it firmly. The size entry is marked missing in some rows and otherwise reads once, few, many or a size class.

D gene: .; clone size: .; V gene: TRBV6-5; J gene: TRBJ1-2; CDR3 protein: CASSLQEIYGYTF; CDR3 DNA: TGTGCCAGCAGCCTACAGGAGATATATGGCTACACCTTC
D gene: .; clone size: .; V gene: TRBV13; J gene: TRBJ2-4; CDR3 protein: CASSSALRGNIQYF; CDR3 DNA: TGTGCCAGCAGCTCAGCCCTAAGGGGTAACATTCAGTACTTC
D gene: TRBD2; clone size: .; V gene: TRBV3-1/TRBV3-2; J gene: TRBJ2-7; CDR3 protein: CASSQGTGGPYEQYF; CDR3 DNA: TGTGCCAGCAGCCAAGGAACGGGGGGGCCCTACGAGCAGTACTTC
D gene: TRBD1; clone size: .; V gene: TRBV5-1; J gene: TRBJ2-7; CDR3 protein: CASSLGQGVAYEQYF; CDR3 DNA: TGCGCCAGCAGCCTTGGACAGGGGGTTGCCTACGAGCAGTACTTC
D gene: TRBD1; clone size: .; V gene: TRBV5-1; J gene: TRBJ1-6; CDR3 protein: CASSLGTGVPSPLHF; CDR3 DNA: TGCGCCAGCAGCTTGGGGACAGGGGTTCCTTCACCCCTCCACTTT
D gene: .; clone size: .; V gene: TRBV6-5; J gene: TRBJ2-1; CDR3 protein: CASSYQIQGGEQFF; CDR3 DNA: TGTGCCAGCAGTTACCAGATACAAGGCGGTGAGCAGTTCTTC
D gene: .; clone size: .; V gene: TRBV10-3; J gene: TRBJ2-2; CDR3 protein: CAISVGERTGELFF; CDR3 DNA: TGTGCCATCAGTGTAGGGGAACGCACCGGGGAGCTGTTTTTT
D gene: .; clone size: .; V gene: TRBV5-6; J gene: TRBJ2-7; CDR3 protein: CASSSDSAYEQYF; CDR3 DNA: TGTGCCAGCAGCTCTGACTCAGCCTACGAGCAGTACTTC
D gene: .; clone size: .; V gene: TRBV6-5; J gene: TRBJ2-4; CDR3 protein: CASRSDRPAKNIQYF; CDR3 DNA: TGTGCCAGCAGATCCGACAGGCCTGCCAAAAACATTCAGTACTTC
D gene: .; clone size: once; V gene: TRBV5-5; J gene: TRBJ2-6; CDR3 protein: CASSWYLDSGANVLTF; CDR3 DNA: TGTGCCAGCAGCTGGTACCTAGACTCTGGGGCCAACGTCCTGACTTTC
D gene: TRBD2; clone size: .; V gene: TRBV9; J gene: TRBJ2-5; CDR3 protein: CASSVDGRLAGEETQYF; CDR3 DNA: TGTGCCAGCAGCGTAGATGGGAGACTAGCGGGGGAAGAGACCCAGTACTTC
D gene: .; clone size: .; V gene: TRBV5-8; J gene: TRBJ1-1; CDR3 protein: CASQGQMNTEAFF; CDR3 DNA: TGTGCCAGCCAAGGACAGATGAACACTGAAGCTTTCTTT
D gene: .; clone size: .; V gene: TRBV3-1/TRBV3-2; J gene: TRBJ2-1; CDR3 protein: CASSLSVAGEQFF; CDR3 DNA: TGTGCCAGCAGCCTTAGCGTAGCTGGTGAGCAGTTCTTC
D gene: .; clone size: .; V gene: TRBV27; J gene: TRBJ1-2; CDR3 protein: CASSLGHNYGYTF; CDR3 DNA: TGTGCCAGCAGTTTAGGGCACAACTATGGCTACACCTTC
D gene: .; clone size: .; V gene: TRBV7-8; J gene: TRBJ1-4; CDR3 protein: CASSPVRGGEKLFF; CDR3 DNA: TGTGCCAGCAGCCCAGTGAGGGGAGGAGAAAAACTGTTTTTT
D gene: TRBD1; clone size: .; V gene: TRBV6-2/TRBV6-3; J gene: TRBJ1-4; CDR3 protein: CASSAPDREGEKLFF; CDR3 DNA: TGTGCCAGCAGTGCCCCCGACAGGGAAGGCGAAAAACTGTTTTTT
D gene: .; clone size: .; V gene: TRBV29-1; J gene: TRBJ1-2; CDR3 protein: CSVDQYGYTF; CDR3 DNA: TGCAGCGTTGACCAGTATGGCTACACCTTC
D gene: .; clone size: .; V gene: TRBV28; J gene: TRBJ1-5; CDR3 protein: CASSLESGAVRF; CDR3 DNA: TGTGCCAGCAGTTTAGAGTCAGGGGCTGTTCGTTTT
D gene: .; clone size: .; V gene: TRBV2; J gene: TRBJ1-6; CDR3 protein: CASSIQDNSPLHF; CDR3 DNA: TGTGCCAGCAGTATACAGGATAATTCACCCCTCCACTTT
D gene: TRBD1; clone size: .; V gene: TRBV7-3; J gene: TRBJ1-1; CDR3 protein: CASSPGQGEAFF; CDR3 DNA: TGTGCCAGCAGCCCGGGACAGGGTGAAGCTTTCTTT
D gene: .; clone size: .; V gene: TRBV5-1; J gene: TRBJ2-7; CDR3 protein: CASSLGTPRPYEQYF; CDR3 DNA: TGCGCCAGCAGCTTGGGGACTCCCAGGCCCTACGAGCAGTACTTC
D gene: TRBD1; clone size: .; V gene: TRBV25-1; J gene: TRBJ1-2; CDR3 protein: CASSASQGASYGYTF; CDR3 DNA: TGTGCCAGCAGTGCTTCCCAGGGGGCTAGTTATGGCTACACCTTC
D gene: .; clone size: .; V gene: TRBV14; J gene: TRBJ2-5; CDR3 protein: CASSQGRSAGQETQYF; CDR3 DNA: TGTGCCAGCAGCCAAGGTCGTTCGGCAGGCCAAGAGACCCAGTACTTC
D gene: .; clone size: .; V gene: TRBV7-8; J gene: TRBJ2-1; CDR3 protein: CASSLAGPRSGEQFF; CDR3 DNA: TGTGCCAGCAGCTTAGCCGGTCCCCGGTCGGGTGAGCAGTTCTTC
D gene: TRBD1; clone size: .; V gene: TRBV7-9; J gene: TRBJ1-4; CDR3 protein: CASSIRTGLTTNEKLFF; CDR3 DNA: TGTGCCAGCAGCATTAGGACAGGGTTAACAACTAATGAAAAACTGTTTTTT
D gene: .; clone size: .; V gene: TRBV24-1; J gene: TRBJ1-5; CDR3 protein: CATSARGGPGANTQHF; CDR3 DNA: TGTGCCACCAGTGCCCGAGGGGGACCCGGGGCAAACACCCAGCATTTT
D gene: TRBD2; clone size: .; V gene: TRBV7-6; J gene: TRBJ2-1; CDR3 protein: CASSLGLAGVNEQFF; CDR3 DNA: TGTGCCAGCAGCCTGGGACTAGCGGGGGTCAATGAGCAGTTCTTC
D gene: .; clone size: .; V gene: TRBV5-1; J gene: TRBJ1-6; CDR3 protein: CASQGEGESPLHF; CDR3 DNA: TGCGCCAGCCAAGGGGAGGGAGAATCACCCCTCCACTTT
D gene: TRBD1; clone size: .; V gene: TRBV7-9; J gene: TRBJ2-3; CDR3 protein: CASSPDSTGSDTQYF; CDR3 DNA: TGTGCCAGCAGCCCAGACTCGACAGGGTCCGATACGCAGTATTTT
D gene: .; clone size: .; V gene: TRBV7-2; J gene: TRBJ1-3; CDR3 protein: CASSLTGTSTGNTIYF; CDR3 DNA: TGTGCCAGCAGCTTGACGGGGACTTCTACCGGAAACACCATATATTTT
D gene: .; clone size: .; V gene: TRBV7-2; J gene: TRBJ1-2; CDR3 protein: CASSLVGRDYGYTF; CDR3 DNA: TGTGCCAGCAGCTTAGTTGGCAGGGACTATGGCTACACCTTC
D gene: .; clone size: .; V gene: TRBV6-5; J gene: TRBJ2-7; CDR3 protein: CASSPGDPYEQYF; CDR3 DNA: TGTGCCAGCAGTCCAGGGGACCCCTACGAGCAGTACTTC
D gene: .; clone size: .; V gene: TRBV9; J gene: TRBJ2-3; CDR3 protein: CASSPLEQGGTQYF; CDR3 DNA: TGTGCCAGCAGCCCCCTTGAGCAGGGTGGAACGCAGTATTTT
D gene: .; clone size: .; V gene: TRBV6-6; J gene: TRBJ2-7; CDR3 protein: CASVMDGSPGEQYF; CDR3 DNA: TGTGCCAGCGTAATGGACGGGAGTCCGGGGGAGCAGTACTTC
D gene: .; clone size: .; V gene: TRBV3-1/TRBV3-2; J gene: TRBJ2-2; CDR3 protein: CASSTFSFSNTGELFF; CDR3 DNA: TGTGCCAGCAGCACATTCTCATTTTCGAACACCGGGGAGCTGTTTTTT
D gene: .; clone size: .; V gene: TRBV9; J gene: TRBJ1-5; CDR3 protein: CASSVDVYQPQHF; CDR3 DNA: TGTGCCAGCAGCGTAGATGTATATCAGCCCCAGCATTTT
D gene: TRBD1; clone size: .; V gene: TRBV10-3; J gene: TRBJ1-2; CDR3 protein: CAIRDRASTNYGYTF; CDR3 DNA: TGTGCCATCAGGGACAGGGCCTCAACCAACTATGGCTACACCTTC
D gene: TRBD2; clone size: .; V gene: TRBV4-3; J gene: TRBJ2-7; CDR3 protein: CASSQEGGGINEQYF; CDR3 DNA: TGCGCCAGCAGCCAAGAAGGCGGGGGGATTAACGAGCAGTACTTC
D gene: .; clone size: few; V gene: TRBV29-1; J gene: TRBJ2-4; CDR3 protein: CSVEQGTKNIQYF; CDR3 DNA: TGCAGCGTTGAACAGGGGACAAAGAACATTCAGTACTTC
D gene: .; clone size: .; V gene: TRBV7-9; J gene: TRBJ2-7; CDR3 protein: CASRLDGTSYEQYF; CDR3 DNA: TGTGCCAGCAGATTGGACGGGACATCCTACGAGCAGTACTTC
D gene: TRBD1; clone size: .; V gene: TRBV24-1; J gene: TRBJ1-1; CDR3 protein: CATTEDRGMTGGSEAFF; CDR3 DNA: TGTGCCACTACCGAGGATCGGGGGATGACAGGGGGTTCGGAAGCTTTCTTT
D gene: TRBD1; clone size: .; V gene: TRBV5-1; J gene: TRBJ2-5; CDR3 protein: CASSYQGASSGETQYF; CDR3 DNA: TGCGCCAGCAGCTACCAGGGGGCGAGTAGTGGGGAGACCCAGTACTTC
D gene: .; clone size: .; V gene: TRBV5-1; J gene: TRBJ1-3; CDR3 protein: CASSWGDGTGNTIYF; CDR3 DNA: TGCGCCAGCAGCTGGGGGGACGGAACTGGAAACACCATATATTTT
D gene: TRBD1; clone size: .; V gene: TRBV27; J gene: TRBJ1-2; CDR3 protein: CASSPGQDANYGYTF; CDR3 DNA: TGTGCCAGCAGTCCTGGACAGGACGCCAACTATGGCTACACCTTC
D gene: .; clone size: .; V gene: TRBV5-1; J gene: TRBJ2-5; CDR3 protein: CASSPDRLGTQYF; CDR3 DNA: TGCGCCAGCAGCCCGGACAGATTGGGGACCCAGTACTTC
D gene: TRBD1; clone size: .; V gene: TRBV2; J gene: TRBJ1-5; CDR3 protein: CASSAGTGIQPQHF; CDR3 DNA: TGTGCCAGCAGTGCCGGGACAGGAATTCAGCCCCAGCATTTT
D gene: TRBD2; clone size: .; V gene: TRBV7-2; J gene: TRBJ2-7; CDR3 protein: CASSKKAGENYEQYF; CDR3 DNA: TGTGCCAGCAGTAAGAAAGCGGGGGAGAACTACGAGCAGTACTTC
D gene: .; clone size: .; V gene: TRBV14; J gene: TRBJ2-7; CDR3 protein: CASSQARYEQYF; CDR3 DNA: TGTGCCAGCAGCCAAGCTCGCTACGAGCAGTACTTC
D gene: .; clone size: .; V gene: TRBV12-5; J gene: TRBJ2-1; CDR3 protein: CASGLVLWGGRSYNEQFF; CDR3 DNA: TGTGCTAGTGGTTTGGTACTCTGGGGAGGTAGGTCCTACAATGAGCAGTTCTTC
D gene: TRBD2; clone size: .; V gene: TRBV6-5; J gene: TRBJ2-7; CDR3 protein: CASRFLAGDRYEQYF; CDR3 DNA: TGTGCCAGCAGATTCCTAGCGGGGGACCGCTACGAGCAGTACTTC
D gene: .; clone size: .; V gene: TRBV5-5; J gene: TRBJ1-5; CDR3 protein: CASSFQGLLNQPQHF; CDR3 DNA: TGTGCCAGCAGCTTTCAAGGACTTCTCAATCAGCCCCAGCATTTT
D gene: TRBD1; clone size: .; V gene: TRBV25-1; J gene: TRBJ2-7; CDR3 protein: CASRRGDSSYEQYF; CDR3 DNA: TGTGCCAGCAGGAGAGGGGACAGCTCCTACGAGCAGTACTTC
D gene: .; clone size: .; V gene: TRBV2; J gene: TRBJ2-5; CDR3 protein: CASSGTRGQETQYF; CDR3 DNA: TGTGCCAGCTCTGGGACAAGGGGGCAAGAGACCCAGTACTTC
D gene: .; clone size: .; V gene: TRBV24-1; J gene: TRBJ1-5; CDR3 protein: CATAGPSNQPQHF; CDR3 DNA: TGTGCCACCGCAGGGCCAAGCAATCAGCCCCAGCATTTT